The entry below describes one T cell receptor beta chain. Its specific antigen is unknown. The input lacks base qualities; no much larger clone sits a single base away. This sample stems from a study of blood T cell repertoires in COVID-19 (TCRdb year 2020). The study in broad terms: Samples from collaborators originated in the United States, Italy and Spain and spanned both the acute and convalescent phases of COVID-19. The material from the prospective study consisted of cDNA or gDNA derived from T cells, B-cell-depleted T cells, or PBMCs. The dataset comprised deeply sampled blood TCRbeta repertoires from subjects exposed to, actively infected with, or recovered from COVID-19. The repertoires were released in a freely available public database intended as a resource for research on the immune response to SARS-CoV-2. The samples were drawn from the first 160 participants of the ongoing ImmuneRACE study and from 1,200 or so subjects provided by 6 global collaborators. The sample metadata nearly always contained a de-identified subject ID, COVID-19 status, age in years and sex. Where HLA class I and class II types were available, the types were taken from metadata supplied by the sample provider, not from assay-based typing. Overall study results and their limits: How much clinical and demographic metadata was included differed by source and by participant, and the metadata was provided uncurated.

The immunoSEQ Assay, a bias-controlled multiplex PCR, was used to amplify TCRbeta CDR3 regions from genomic DNA. The study's processing was this. The number of nucleated cells in each sample was estimated from the amplification of reference gene primers within the assay. To quantify the absolute abundance of each unique TCRbeta CDR3 rearrangement, sequence reads were collapsed and filtered. For each sample, productive Simpson clonality was calculated by taking the square root of Simpson's diversity index across productive rearrangements. TCRdb mirrors the immuneACCESS table, restricted to in-frame sequences. Some clones are absent from its copies; in checked studies, under half trace to an unresolved V gene, and the reason for the others is unknown. That table gives V, J and clone size, and the DNA gave D and trimming. The sample yields about 44,000 clones; 80% to 90% were counted once. 1% to 1.5% of the sample is held by the ten biggest clonotypes.

The CDR3 holds 15 amino acids from the cysteine to the phenylalanine. Of the read, only the CDR3 DNA is kept; its 45 bases are in frame from base 1. Looking up the germline V gene yields CDR1 SGDLS and CDR2 YYNGEE. At the junction V is shortened by 0 bases and J by 5 bases; bases outside the gene matches: 4. Collaborating institutions collected whole blood in K2EDTA tubes following their own protocols. For TCRbeta analysis, collaborator samples were shipped as frozen whole blood, as isolated PBMCs, or as DNA extracted from either sample type. Material: peripheral blood. The source of this sequence is a middle-aged woman with acute or convalescent COVID-19. Rearrangement joined TRBV9 to TRBJ2-5; 10 bases in the junction line up with TRBD2. The nucleotides are TGTGCCAGCAGCGTAGGGCTAGCGGGAGCCGAGACCCAGTACTTC. This yields the protein CASSVGLAGAETQYF.